The 25 T cell receptor beta chains in this list originate from one sample, sequenced in a study of CD8+ T cells in alopecia areata. TCR sequencing used cDNA made by reverse transcription of extracted RNA. The data were produced by immunoSEQ multiplex PCR, yet TCRdb's version contains in-frame clones alone and is incomplete. The table includes about 23,000 clones, around 56% detected once. Sequenced input: NKG2D-high CD8+ T cells sorted from blood. The receptors originated from a human donor with alopecia areata.

V is TRBV28 and J is TRBJ2-1, with D perhaps TRBD2 (5 bases). The V end was cut by 3 bases, the J end by 6 bases, with 15 bases between. The V gene's germline CDR1 is MDHEN and CDR2 SYDVKM. The CDR3 has 15 amino acids. In nucleotides, the CDR3 is TGTGCCAGCAGTTTTTGGCTAGCTGGATCCAATGAGCAGTTCTTC. Protein sequence: CASSFWLAGSNEQFF.

The V call is TRBV6-6, the J call TRBJ2-1, with 12 bases fitting TRBD2. Germline V lookup: CDR1 MNHNY, CDR2 SVGAGI (reference sequence). J was trimmed by 9 bases and V by 2 bases; bases with no gene match: 8. The CDR3 sequence is 16 residues long. The CDR3 sequence is CASSYGLAGGPGEQFF. The CDR3, as DNA: TGTGCCAGCAGTTACGGGCTAGCGGGAGGGCCTGGTGAGCAGTTCTTC.

The chain combines TRBV28 with TRBJ2-3; 9 positions agree with TRBD1. The CDR3 sequence is 18 residues long. Germline V gives CDR1 MDHEN, CDR2 SYDVKM. Trimming took 1 base from V and 4 from J; bases not matched to a gene: 12. CDR3 protein: CASSLSPYRDRVPDTQYF. The CDR3 coding sequence is TGTGCCAGCAGTTTATCCCCCTACCGGGACAGGGTCCCAGATACGCAGTATTTT.

The rearrangement links TRBV27 to TRBJ2-7; 8 bases match TRBD1. The CDR3 runs 14 residues. The V and J ends lost 5 bases and 5 bases, in that order; junction bases with no gene match: 8. Germline-derived CDR1 and CDR2 are MNHEY and SMNVEV (reference sequence). The CDR3 loop reads CASSINRGFDEQYF. CDR3 bases: TGTGCCAGCAGTATAAACAGGGGGTTCGACGAGCAGTACTTC.

For the CDR3, the DNA is TGTGCCAGCAGTATCAGGGTATCTCAGCCCCAGCATTTT. Translation: CASSIRVSQPQHF. The chain joins TRBV2 to TRBJ1-5; a possible D gene is TRBD1 (5 bases). V lost 5 bases, J lost 6 bases, and 11 bases lay in between. Germline V gene data show CDR1 as SNHLY and CDR2 as FYNNEI. This CDR3 has 13 amino acids.

The chain has TRBV25-1 and TRBJ2-1, with D unclear. The length of the CDR3 is 14 residues. Germline CDR1 reads MGHDK; CDR2 reads SYGVNS. Trimming removed 6 bases at V and 10 bases at J, with 19 bases between. The CDR3 here is CASSGSRQTKEQFF. In DNA, the CDR3 is TGTGCCAGCAGCGGTTCTCGGCAAACCAAGGAGCAGTTCTTC.

The gene calls are TRBV7-3 and TRBJ2-1; TRBD2 might be the D (6 bases). Germline V CDR1 and CDR2: SGHTA, FQGTGA. There are 16 residues in the CDR3. Trimming removed 5 bases at V and 2 bases at J, with 16 bases between. CDR3 region: CASSPNPGRTYNEQFF. The CDR3 coding sequence is TGTGCCAGCAGCCCTAACCCCGGGAGAACCTACAATGAGCAGTTCTTC.

The chain couples TRBV15 to TRBJ2-1, with D tentatively TRBD2 (5 bases). Trimming removed 5 bases at V and 15 bases at J, with 11 bases between. The CDR3 consists of 10 residues. Germline V lookup: CDR1 LNHNV, CDR2 YYDKDF (reference sequence). The CDR3 sequence: CATSGTSLFF. The CDR3 region has the DNA TGTGCCACCAGCGGAACTAGTCTGTTCTTC.

V is TRBV6-5 and J is TRBJ2-7; D may be TRBD1 (5 bases). Germline V lookup: CDR1 MNHEY, CDR2 SVGAGI. The CDR3 consists of 13 residues. Trimming cost V 0 bases and J 7 bases, with 10 bases left between them. The CDR3 DNA reads TGTGCCAGCAGTTACTCGGTCAAGGGGGAGCAGTACTTC. Its protein product is CASSYSVKGEQYF.

J is TRBJ2-7 and V is TRBV19; D might be TRBD1 (5 bases). The V end was cut by 1 base, the J end by 0 bases, with 10 bases between. The CDR3 has 15 residues. Germline-derived CDR1 and CDR2 are LNHDA and SQIVND (reference sequence). In nucleotides, the CDR3 is TGTGCCAGTAGTATAGGTACAGGTAACTCCTACGAGCAGTACTTC. It codes for CASSIGTGNSYEQYF.

The CDR3 sequence is CAISESISGANEQFF. DNA of the CDR3: TGTGCCATCAGTGAGTCGATTTCGGGGGCGAATGAGCAGTTCTTC. The V gene is TRBV10-3, the J gene TRBJ2-1; D tentatively fits TRBD1 or TRBD2 (6 bases each). CDR3 length: 15 amino acids. The germline V gene encodes CDR1 ENHRY and CDR2 SYGVKD. V was trimmed by 0 bases and J by 7 bases, leaving 13 bases between them.

The chain couples TRBV6-5 to TRBJ2-1; 9 bases fit TRBD1. V dropped 6 bases and J dropped 4; count of bases not matched to a gene: 7. Germline CDR1 reads MNHEY; CDR2 reads SVGAGI. CDR3 size: 15 residues. The CDR3 reads CASSQGQGIYNEQFF. The CDR3 DNA follows: TGTGCCAGCAGCCAAGGACAGGGGATTTACAATGAGCAGTTCTTC.

The chain has TRBV29-1 and TRBJ2-7; TRBD2 is a possible D gene (5 bases). Germline V gene data show CDR1 as SQVTM and CDR2 as ANQGSEA. The germline V and J ends were trimmed by 1 base and 3 bases, with 7 bases remaining between them. The CDR3 sequence is 12 residues long. In nucleotides, the CDR3 is TGCAGCGTTGAAGCACGGGACTACGAGCAGTACTTC. This encodes CSVEARDYEQYF.

This chain joins TRBV6-1 and TRBJ2-1; D call uncertain. In germline, CDR1 is MNHNS, CDR2 SASEGT. V shed 6 bases and J shed 6 bases, with 12 bases lying between them. There are 13 residues in the CDR3. CDR3 nucleotide sequence: TGTGCCAGCAGCAATATAGACCTCAATGAGCAGTTCTTC. Translated, it gives CASSNIDLNEQFF.

This chain connects TRBV6-1 to TRBJ2-3; no firm D call. V was cut by 3 bases and J by 6 bases, with 10 bases left in between. The CDR3 is 13 residues long. The germline V gene encodes CDR1 MNHNS and CDR2 SASEGT. The CDR3 reads CASSDSGWDTQYF. The CDR3 DNA sequence: TGTGCCAGCAGTGACTCGGGTTGGGATACGCAGTATTTT.

By frequency in the sample, this clone is medium-sized. The J gene is TRBJ2-7, the V gene TRBV27, with D perhaps matching TRBD1 or TRBD2 (5 bases each). Germline assignment: CDR1 MNHEY and CDR2 SMNVEV (reference sequence). V was clipped by 4 bases and J by 1 base, with 8 bases between them. This CDR3 is 13 amino acids long. CDR3 protein: CASSSGPSYEQYF. CDR3 sequence (DNA): TGTGCCAGCAGTTCGGGGCCGTCCTACGAGCAGTACTTC.

CDR3 amino acids: CASSFLEGWKETQYF. The CDR3 DNA reads as TGTGCCAGCAGTTTTTTGGAGGGTTGGAAGGAGACCCAGTACTTC. The rearrangement uses TRBV27 and TRBJ2-5; perhaps TRBD2 as D (6 bases). Germline V gene data show CDR1 as MNHEY and CDR2 as SMNVEV (reference sequence). V lost 3 bases and J lost 5, with 16 bases in between. The length of the CDR3 is 15 residues.

This clone was seen only a few times. This chain links TRBV7-8 with TRBJ2-3, with D possibly matching TRBD2 (5 bases). The CDR3 spans 20 residues. Germline-derived CDR1 and CDR2 are SGHVS and FQNEAQ. With 5 bases removed from V and 2 bases from J, the gap between germline ends came to 29 bases. The CDR3 DNA follows: TGTGCCAGCAGCCATACACTAGGCTCACGGGGTGTCGCCAACACAGATACGCAGTATTTT. This sequence encodes CASSHTLGSRGVANTDTQYF.

The count of this clone is one. The chain couples TRBV9 to TRBJ2-2; the D call may be TRBD1 or TRBD2 (5 bases each). Germline V gene sequence: CDR1 SGDLS, CDR2 YYNGEE. The CDR3 is 15 residues long. V shed 2 bases and J shed 0 bases, with 8 bases lying between them. The chain's CDR3 is CASSVRDANTGELFF. The CDR3 region has the DNA TGTGCCAGCAGCGTTAGGGACGCGAACACCGGGGAGCTGTTTTTT.

The chain links TRBV29-1 to TRBJ2-1, with a weak D call TRBD2 (7 bases). The CDR3 extends over 13 amino acids. The V gene's germline CDR1 is SQVTM and CDR2 ANQGSEA. Trimming removed 7 bases at V and 4 bases at J, with 14 bases between. The CDR3 DNA reads as TGCAGCGGGCTAGGGGGAGGGTACAATGAGCAGTTCTTC. Residues: CSGLGGGYNEQFF.

This chain links TRBV28 with TRBJ2-3; D gene uncertain. The CDR3 totals 15 residues. V dropped 3 bases and J dropped 1 base, with 11 bases sitting between them. Germline V gene lookup returns CDR1 MDHEN and CDR2 SYDVKM. The CDR3 is CASSLTQPGTDTQYF. As DNA, the CDR3 is TGTGCCAGCAGTTTGACCCAGCCTGGCACAGATACGCAGTATTTT.

This chain uses TRBV11-2 with TRBJ2-1; the D is unclear. The CDR3 covers 17 residues. Germline V gene sequence: CDR1 SGHAT, CDR2 FQNNGV. V lost 1 base and J lost 3, with 16 bases in between. The CDR3: CASSLAGPVKIYNEQFF. CDR3 in DNA: TGTGCCAGCAGCTTAGCGGGTCCCGTTAAAATCTACAATGAGCAGTTCTTC.

The V and J genes are TRBV4-1 and TRBJ2-7; possibly TRBD2 for D (6 bases). This CDR3 has 16 residues. Trimming stripped 1 base from V and 7 bases from J, with 20 bases between. CDR1 is MGHRA and CDR2 is YSYEKL in the germline V gene. For the CDR3, the DNA is TGCGCCAGCAGCCAAGCTCCTAGCGACCCTTCGGAGGAGCAGTACTTC. Its protein product is CASSQAPSDPSEEQYF.

The rearrangement joins TRBV29-1 to TRBJ2-7, with D possibly being TRBD1 (6 bases). The CDR3 consists of 13 residues. The V end was cut by 7 bases, the J end by 3 bases, with 16 bases between. The germline gives CDR1 SQVTM, CDR2 ANQGSEA. The CDR3 coding sequence is TGCAGCGCCAATTTCCGGGACAACTACGAGCAGTACTTC. This codes for CSANFRDNYEQYF.

In this sample, this clone turned up a few times. This rearrangement joins TRBV21-1 to TRBJ2-3; the table's TRBD1 call for D was not verified on the DNA. TRBV21-1 is reported as a pseudogene. The CDR3 has 16 amino acids. The CDR3 bases are TGTGCCAGCAGCAACAGGACAGGGGACAGGACAGATACGCAGTATTTT. The encoded protein is CASSNRTGDRTDTQYF.